This T cell receptor (beta chain) appears in the sequencing data of a study of T cell repertoires in cytomegalovirus infection. The study, taken as a whole, reports: What dominated the ex vivo response were HLA-C-restricted CMV-specific TCR beta clonotypes.

Trimming took 3 bases from V and 0 from J, leaving 9 bases between them. The CDR3 has 15 amino acids. Germline CDR1 is MGHRA and CDR2 is YSYEKL. TCRdb re-called the reads through MiXCR, storing one row per CDR3 protein. The sample lists about 830,000 distinct CDR3 sequences; roughly 33% were seen once. This clonotype has just a few counts. Its antigen is as yet unknown. The sequenced sample was cultured CD8+ T cells from PBMCs, obtained from culture after CMV antigen stimulation. The chain links TRBV4-1 to TRBJ1-3; D gene uncertain. The sequence was obtained from a human donor in good health (CMV status not recorded). Some clones in this sample may be carry-over from other donors' samples. The CDR3 DNA reads TGCGCCAGCAGCCATGGAGGGATCTCTGGAAACACCATATATTTT. Protein sequence: CASSHGGISGNTIYF.